The 2 T cell receptor beta chains in this list originate from one sample, sequenced in a study of T cell responses to AZD1222 COVID-19 vaccine (dated by TCRdb to the early 2020s). The time point label corresponds to: about 28 days (+/-7) after the second vaccine dose. The library was prepared using the immunoSEQ multiplex PCR assay. TCRdb mirrors the immuneACCESS table, restricted to in-frame sequences. Some clones are absent from its copies; in checked studies, under half trace to an unresolved V gene, and the reason for the others is unknown. The sample records around 160,000 clones, around 90% of which are singletons. Of the sample, 1% to 1.5% is held by the ten largest clones. The sample in question was peripheral blood, obtained 28 days after the second AZD1222 dose. Receptor source: an adult who received the AZD1222 COVID-19 vaccine.

This rearrangement joins TRBV27 to TRBJ2-7, with D possibly TRBD1 on 6 matching bases. CDR3 length: 13 residues. Germline lookup yields CDR1 MNHEY and CDR2 SMNVEV (reference sequence). The V gene lost 4 bases and the J gene lost 3 bases, with 10 bases spanning the gap. The CDR3 DNA is TGTGCCAGCAGTTACAGGGTCAACTACGAGCAGTACTTC. Translating gives CASSYRVNYEQYF.

The chain combines TRBV28 with TRBJ1-1; unclear D gene. CDR3 length: 15 amino acids. The germline gives CDR1 MDHEN, CDR2 SYDVKM. V lost 3 bases and J 1 base, leaving 12 bases between the germline ends. CDR3 sequence: CASSFLLVENTEAFF. Written as DNA, the CDR3 is TGTGCCAGCAGTTTTCTGTTGGTGGAGAACACTGAAGCTTTCTTT.